These 24 T cell receptor beta chains originate from one sample sequenced in a study of blood T cell repertoires in COVID-19. The repertoire was sequenced with immunoSEQ multiplex PCR; TCRdb's copy has only in-frame clones and lacks some. Seen here are some 260,000 clones, about nine tenths observed once, and the top ten hold about 6.3%. Sample: PBMCs or T cells enriched from blood (not recorded which). These receptors were obtained from a woman aged 25 to 39 with acute COVID-19.

This rearrangement joins TRBV5-4 to TRBJ2-5, with 10 positions matching TRBD1. The CDR3 is 13 amino acids. From germline, CDR1 is SGHNT and CDR2 YYREEE (reference sequence). J gave up 4 bases and V 5 bases, and 2 bases lay outside the gene matches. The CDR3 here is CASSRDRGETQYF. CDR3 DNA sequence: TGTGCCAGCAGTCGGGACAGGGGAGAGACCCAGTACTTC.

The V gene is TRBV28, the J gene TRBJ2-5; TRBD2 might be the D (7 bases). With 2 bases removed from V and 3 bases from J, the gap between germline ends came to 13 bases. Germline loops: CDR1 MDHEN, CDR2 SYDVKM. This CDR3 has 15 amino acids. CDR3 bases: TGTGCCAGCAGTTTAAGGGGGGGAGTGAAAGAGACCCAGTACTTC. It yields the protein CASSLRGGVKETQYF.

The chain recombines TRBV7-9 with TRBJ2-3; 10 nucleotides match TRBD1. CDR1 and CDR2 from the germline V gene are SEHNR and FQNEAQ (reference sequence). Germline trimming cut 3 bases from V and 3 bases from J; bases unmatched to any gene: 3. CDR3 length: 15 residues. The CDR3 sequence: CASSLTGGATDTQYF. CDR3 nucleotide sequence: TGTGCCAGCAGCTTGACAGGGGGCGCAACAGATACGCAGTATTTT.

The V call is TRBV16, the J call TRBJ2-1, with D possibly being TRBD2 (6 bases). Germline V gene sequence: CDR1 KGHSY, CDR2 FQNENV. V lost 4 bases, J lost 7 bases, and 14 bases lay in between. The CDR3 has 14 residues. CDR3 amino acids: CASSPGGKENEQFF. DNA for the CDR3: TGTGCCAGCAGCCCTGGGGGGAAAGAGAATGAGCAGTTCTTC.

This chain links TRBV28 with TRBJ1-5, with D unresolved. This CDR3 is 14 amino acids long. Per germline, CDR1 MDHEN and CDR2 SYDVKM. V was trimmed by 6 bases and J by 4 bases, leaving 13 bases between them. The CDR3 region is CASSVFLRNQPQHF. Written as DNA, the CDR3 is TGTGCCAGCAGCGTTTTCCTCCGTAATCAGCCCCAGCATTTT.

The V call is TRBV28, the J call TRBJ1-6; 8 bases are shared with TRBD1. CDR3 length: 17 residues. The trim removed 6 bases at V and 0 bases at J, leaving 7 bases unmatched. Per germline, CDR1 MDHEN and CDR2 SYDVKM. CDR3 protein: CASRTRTGSSYNSPLHF. Written as DNA, the CDR3 is TGTGCCAGCAGGACCAGGACAGGGAGCTCCTATAATTCACCCCTCCACTTT.

This chain connects TRBV10-2 to TRBJ1-2, with TRBD1 matching 7 bases. The ends lost 3 bases at V and 3 bases at J; junction bases unmatched: 1. The CDR3 runs to 13 residues. Germline-derived CDR1 and CDR2 are WSHSY and SAAADI. CDR3 DNA: TGCGCCAGCAGTGACGACAGGGACTATGGCTACACCTTC. Protein sequence: CASSDDRDYGYTF.

This clone was seen repeatedly, ten times or more. This sequence joins TRBV2 and TRBJ2-7, with D possibly being TRBD1 (6 bases). Between the trimmed V and J ends, which lost 3 bases and 5 bases, there was a span of 17 bases. This CDR3 region has 15 residues. Germline V gives CDR1 SNHLY, CDR2 FYNNEI. The CDR3 sequence is CASSESQGPLDEQYF. Written as DNA, the CDR3 is TGTGCCAGCAGTGAGTCTCAGGGGCCGTTGGACGAGCAGTACTTC.

This clone was counted only a few times. The J gene is TRBJ1-1, the V gene TRBV14, with D possibly being TRBD1 (6 bases). The CDR3 spans 16 residues. In germline, CDR1 is SGHDN, CDR2 FVKESK. The germline V and J ends were trimmed by 2 bases and 1 base, with 14 bases remaining between them. The CDR3 here is CASSQTGLSGNTEAFF. For the CDR3, the DNA is TGTGCCAGCAGCCAAACAGGGTTGTCTGGGAACACTGAAGCTTTCTTT.

The V gene is TRBV9, the J gene TRBJ2-2; 10 nucleotides align to TRBD1. The length of the CDR3 is 17 residues. J lost 6 bases, V lost 5 bases, and 13 bases had no gene match. Germline CDR1 SGDLS, CDR2 YYNGEE. The CDR3 is CASRGPGTGVSAGELFF. The CDR3 region has the DNA TGTGCCAGCAGAGGCCCCGGGACAGGGGTTTCTGCCGGGGAGCTGTTTTTT. The full variable domain, its missing parts supplied by reference TRBV9 and TRBJ2-2, is DSGVTQTPKHLITATGQRVTLRCSPRSGDLSVYWYQQSLDQGLQFLIQYYNGEERAKGNILERFSAQQFPDLHSELNLSSLELGDSALYFCASRGPGTGVSAGELFFGEGSRLTVL.

The count of this clone is one. The rearrangement uses TRBV19 and TRBJ1-1; 10 bases are a match to TRBD1. This CDR3 is 17 amino acids long. Germline V gives CDR1 LNHDA, CDR2 SQIVND (reference sequence). V shed 5 bases and J 0 bases; nucleotides not matched to a gene: 9. The CDR3 coding sequence is TGTGCCAGTAGTCCAACCACCGGGACAGGGGTGAACACTGAAGCTTTCTTT. Residues: CASSPTTGTGVNTEAFF.

This clone was found once. The junction departs from germline at one end; a sequencing error may be responsible. J is TRBJ2-7 and V is TRBV3-1 (or the pseudogene TRBV3-2), with D possibly TRBD2 on 7 matching bases. CDR1 is LGHDT and CDR2 is YNNKEL in the germline V gene (reference sequence). The CDR3 extends over 15 amino acids. The CDR3, as DNA: TGTGCCAGCAGCCCCCAGGGGCGGGAGAGGTACGGGCAGTACTTC. This encodes CASSPQGRERYGQYF.

The rearrangement joins TRBV5-4 to TRBJ2-6; D call uncertain. CDR1 and CDR2 (germline): SGHNT, YYREEE (reference sequence). V lost 0 bases and J 0 bases, leaving 13 bases between the germline ends. This CDR3 has 18 amino acids. CDR3 sequence: CASSLVNRVNSGANVLTF. The DNA for the CDR3 is TGTGCCAGCAGCTTGGTTAACAGAGTAAACTCTGGGGCCAACGTCCTGACTTTC.

The chain combines TRBV12-1 with TRBJ1-6; no DNA check was done on the table's D call, TRBD1. TRBV12-1 is tagged as a pseudogene. This CDR3 has 15 amino acids. The CDR3 is CASSIKGQRNSPLHF. CDR3 sequence (DNA): TGTGCCAGCAGCATCAAGGGACAGAGAAATTCACCCCTCCACTTT.

The chain is built from TRBV5-4 and TRBJ2-1; 14 positions agree with TRBD2. This CDR3 is 17 amino acids long. V trimming: 0 bases; J trimming: 3 bases; junction bases outside the gene matches: 2. Per the germline V gene, CDR1 is SGHNT and CDR2 is YYREEE (reference sequence). The CDR3 DNA follows: TGTGCCAGCAGCTTGGGGACTAGCGGGGGGATCTACAATGAGCAGTTCTTC. Translation: CASSLGTSGGIYNEQFF.

V usage is TRBV28 and J usage is TRBJ2-7; tentative D call: TRBD2 (6 bases). Between the trimmed V and J ends, which lost 2 bases and 2 bases, there was a span of 19 bases. This CDR3 is built from 17 residues. CDR1 MDHEN and CDR2 SYDVKM come from the germline V gene. The CDR3 sequence is CASSLGGGGNLPYEQYF. In nucleotides, the CDR3 is TGTGCCAGCAGTTTAGGTGGAGGCGGGAACTTACCCTACGAGCAGTACTTC.

The V call is TRBV5-5, the J call TRBJ1-3; D remains ambiguous. The V end lost 2 bases, the J end lost 0 bases, and 9 bases lay between the germline ends. Per the germline V gene, CDR1 is SGHKS and CDR2 is YYEKEE (reference sequence). The CDR3 contains 15 residues. The CDR3: CASSFLFPSGNTIYF. The DNA for the CDR3 is TGTGCCAGCAGCTTTCTGTTTCCCTCTGGAAACACCATATATTTT.

This chain links TRBV6-5 with TRBJ1-5; 9 bases are shared with TRBD1. The CDR3 loop spans 14 amino acids. CDR1 is MNHEY, CDR2 SVGAGI, per germline. V lost 4 bases to trimming and J lost 7 bases; unmatched junction nucleotides: 5. In nucleotides, the CDR3 is TGTGCCAGCAGTTCCCGGGACAGGGAACAGCCCCAGCATTTT. This codes for CASSSRDREQPQHF.

The chain has TRBV5-5 and TRBJ2-2, with TRBD2 matching 9 bases. With 4 bases clipped from V and 5 bases from J, the junction kept 15 bases outside the gene matches. Germline loops: CDR1 SGHKS, CDR2 YYEKEE (reference sequence). This CDR3 has 18 residues. The DNA of the CDR3 is TGTGCCAGCAGCCGAAGACCTATAGCGGGAGAACGGACCGGGGAGCTGTTTTTT. Translated, it gives CASSRRPIAGERTGELFF.

The chain links TRBV6-2 or TRBV6-3 to TRBJ2-7, with a possible D match to TRBD2 (6 bases). The CDR3 loop spans 15 amino acids. Germline V CDR1 and CDR2: MNHEY, SVGEGT. Trimming stripped 5 bases from V and 2 bases from J, with 16 bases between. The CDR3 DNA follows: TGTGCCAGCAGTACCCCACTAGCTGATACCTACGAGCAGTACTTC. Protein sequence: CASSTPLADTYEQYF.

The V gene is TRBV27, the J gene TRBJ2-7; 11 bases fit TRBD2. Germline assignment: CDR1 MNHEY and CDR2 SMNVEV (reference sequence). The CDR3 contains 14 residues. V dropped 4 bases and J dropped 4; count of bases not matched to a gene: 3. CDR3 amino acids: CASSSGTSGYEQYF. In nucleotides, the CDR3 is TGTGCCAGCAGTTCCGGGACTAGCGGTTACGAGCAGTACTTC.

The table lists this clone with a count of one. As DNA, the CDR3 is TGCGCCAGCCGGAACGGGACGACAGGAGACACCTACGAGCAGTACTTC. It encodes CASRNGTTGDTYEQYF. The chain links TRBV23-1 to TRBJ2-7; D is perhaps TRBD1 (6 bases). TRBV23-1 is known as an ORF, though its function is uncertain. The CDR3 is 16 residues long. V dropped 8 bases and J dropped 2 bases, with 22 bases sitting between them.

The rearrangement uses TRBV2 and TRBJ2-7; tentative D call: TRBD1 (6 bases). V lost 4 bases and J lost 3, with 10 bases in between. This CDR3 is 13 amino acids long. Germline loops: CDR1 SNHLY, CDR2 FYNNEI. Written as DNA, the CDR3 is TGTGCCAGCAGTGTCGGCAGGGGCTACGAGCAGTACTTC. This codes for CASSVGRGYEQYF.

In the case of this clone: The junction shows a germline mismatch at one end, possibly a read error. The rearrangement links TRBV5-5 to TRBJ2-5, with a weak D call TRBD1 (6 bases). CDR1 is SGHKS and CDR2 is YYEKEE in the germline V gene (reference sequence). The CDR3 runs to 16 residues. CDR3 coding DNA: TGTGCCAGCAGCTTGGGGGGGACATTGCCAAGAGAGGCCCAGTACTTC. This codes for CASSLGGTLPREAQYF.